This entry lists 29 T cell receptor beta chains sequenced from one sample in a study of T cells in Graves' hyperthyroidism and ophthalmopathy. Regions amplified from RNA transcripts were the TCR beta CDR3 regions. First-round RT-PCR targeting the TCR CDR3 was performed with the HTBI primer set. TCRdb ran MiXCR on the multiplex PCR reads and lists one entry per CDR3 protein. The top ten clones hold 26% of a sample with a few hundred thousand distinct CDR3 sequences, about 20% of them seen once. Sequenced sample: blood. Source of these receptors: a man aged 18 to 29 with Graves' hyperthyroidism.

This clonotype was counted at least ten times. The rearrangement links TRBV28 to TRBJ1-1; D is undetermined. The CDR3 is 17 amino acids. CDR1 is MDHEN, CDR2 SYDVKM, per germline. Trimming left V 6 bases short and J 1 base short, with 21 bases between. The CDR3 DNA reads TGTGCCAGCAGACTCGGACGACGAGACCGAAAGAACACTGAAGCTTTCTTT. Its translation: CASRLGRRDRKNTEAFF.

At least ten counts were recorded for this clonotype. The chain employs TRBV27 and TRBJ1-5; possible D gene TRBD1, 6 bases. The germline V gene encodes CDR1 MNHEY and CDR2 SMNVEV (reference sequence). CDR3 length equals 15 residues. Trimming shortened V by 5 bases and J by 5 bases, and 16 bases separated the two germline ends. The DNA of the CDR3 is TGTGCCAGCAGTAGACAGGCGTTTAGGGATCAGCCCCAGCATTTT. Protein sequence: CASSRQAFRDQPQHF.

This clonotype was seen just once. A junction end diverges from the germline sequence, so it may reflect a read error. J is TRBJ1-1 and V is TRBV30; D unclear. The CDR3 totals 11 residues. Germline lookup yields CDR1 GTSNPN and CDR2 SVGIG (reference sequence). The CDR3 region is CAWRGWAEAFF. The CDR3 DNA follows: TGTGCCTGGAGGGGATGGGCTGAGGCTTTCTTT.

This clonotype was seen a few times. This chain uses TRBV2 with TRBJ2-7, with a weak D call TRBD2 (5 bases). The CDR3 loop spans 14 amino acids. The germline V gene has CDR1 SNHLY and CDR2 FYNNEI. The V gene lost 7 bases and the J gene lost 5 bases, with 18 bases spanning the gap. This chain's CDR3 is CASIRRRGGHEQYF. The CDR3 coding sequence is TGTGCCAGCATCCGGCGAAGAGGAGGCCACGAGCAGTACTTC.

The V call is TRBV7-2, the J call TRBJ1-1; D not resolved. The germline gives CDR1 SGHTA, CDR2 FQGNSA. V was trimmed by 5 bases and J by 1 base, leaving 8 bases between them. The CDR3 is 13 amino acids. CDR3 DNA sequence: TGTGCCAGCAGCCCTCAACAGAACACTGAAGCTTTCTTT. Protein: CASSPQQNTEAFF.

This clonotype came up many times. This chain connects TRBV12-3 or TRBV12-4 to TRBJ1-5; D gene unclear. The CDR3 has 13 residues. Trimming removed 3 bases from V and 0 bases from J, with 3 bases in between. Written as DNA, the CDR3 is TGTGCCAGCAGTTTTCTTAGCAATCAGCCCCAGCATTTT. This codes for CASSFLSNQPQHF.

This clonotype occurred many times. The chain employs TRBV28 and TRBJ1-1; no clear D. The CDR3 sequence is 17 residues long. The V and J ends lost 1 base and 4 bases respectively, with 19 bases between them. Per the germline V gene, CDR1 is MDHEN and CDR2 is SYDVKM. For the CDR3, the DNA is TGTGCCAGCAGTTTATTTCTCCTCTCCATATCTTCCACTGAAGCTTTCTTT. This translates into CASSLFLLSISSTEAFF.

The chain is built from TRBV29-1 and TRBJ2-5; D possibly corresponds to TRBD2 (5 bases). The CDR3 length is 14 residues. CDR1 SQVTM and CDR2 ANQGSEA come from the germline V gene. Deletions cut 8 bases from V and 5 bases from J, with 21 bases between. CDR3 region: CSFEARTPGETQYF. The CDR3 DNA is TGCAGCTTCGAGGCACGGACCCCGGGGGAGACCCAGTACTTC.

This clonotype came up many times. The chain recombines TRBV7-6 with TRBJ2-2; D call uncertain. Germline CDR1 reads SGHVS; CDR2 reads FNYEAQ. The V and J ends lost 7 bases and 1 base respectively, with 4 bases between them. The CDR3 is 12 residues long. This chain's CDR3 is CASKGNTGELFF. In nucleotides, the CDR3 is TGTGCCAGCAAGGGGAACACCGGGGAGCTGTTTTTT.

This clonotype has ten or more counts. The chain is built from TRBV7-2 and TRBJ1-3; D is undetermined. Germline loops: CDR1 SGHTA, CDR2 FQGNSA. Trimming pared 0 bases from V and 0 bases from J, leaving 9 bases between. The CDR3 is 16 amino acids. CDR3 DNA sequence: TGTGCCAGCAGCTTAGCGACCCCGAGCTCTGGAAACACCATATATTTT. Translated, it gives CASSLATPSSGNTIYF.

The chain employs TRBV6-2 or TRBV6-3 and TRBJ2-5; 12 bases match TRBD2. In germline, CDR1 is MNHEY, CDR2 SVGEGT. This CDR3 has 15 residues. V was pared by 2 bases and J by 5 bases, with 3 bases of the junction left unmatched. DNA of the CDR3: TGTGCCAGCAGTTACAACGGACTAGCGGGGGAGACCCAGTACTTC. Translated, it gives CASSYNGLAGETQYF.

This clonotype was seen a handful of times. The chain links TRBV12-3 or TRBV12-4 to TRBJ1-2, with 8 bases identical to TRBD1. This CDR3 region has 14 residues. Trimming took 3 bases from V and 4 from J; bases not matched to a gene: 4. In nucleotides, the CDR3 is TGTGCCAGCAGTTTGACAGGGGACAGCTATGGCTACACCTTC. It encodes CASSLTGDSYGYTF.

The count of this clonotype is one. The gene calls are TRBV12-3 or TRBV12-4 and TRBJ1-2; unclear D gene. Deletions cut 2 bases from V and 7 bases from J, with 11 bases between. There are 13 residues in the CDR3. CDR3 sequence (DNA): TGTGCCAGCAGTTTAAAGTCAGGTCTTGGCTACACCTTC. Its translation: CASSLKSGLGYTF.

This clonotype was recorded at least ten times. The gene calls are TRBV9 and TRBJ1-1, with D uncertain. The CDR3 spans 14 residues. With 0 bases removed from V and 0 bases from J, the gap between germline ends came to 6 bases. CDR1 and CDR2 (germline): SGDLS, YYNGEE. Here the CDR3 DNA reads TGTGCCAGCAGCGTAGGGCAGTTGAACACTGAAGCTTTCTTT. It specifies CASSVGQLNTEAFF.

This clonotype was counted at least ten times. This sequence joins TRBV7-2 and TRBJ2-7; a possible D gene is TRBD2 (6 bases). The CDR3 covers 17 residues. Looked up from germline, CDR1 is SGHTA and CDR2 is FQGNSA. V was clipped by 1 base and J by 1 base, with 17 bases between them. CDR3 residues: CASSLGAAGRISYEQYF. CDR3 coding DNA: TGTGCCAGCAGCTTAGGCGCCGCGGGACGGATATCCTACGAGCAGTACTTC. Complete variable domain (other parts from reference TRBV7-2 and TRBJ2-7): GAGVSQSPSNKVTEKGKDVELRCDPISGHTALYWYRQSLGQGLEFLIYFQGNSAPDKSGLPSDRFSAERTGGSVSTLTIQRTQQEDSAVYLCASSLGAAGRISYEQYFGPGTRLTVT.

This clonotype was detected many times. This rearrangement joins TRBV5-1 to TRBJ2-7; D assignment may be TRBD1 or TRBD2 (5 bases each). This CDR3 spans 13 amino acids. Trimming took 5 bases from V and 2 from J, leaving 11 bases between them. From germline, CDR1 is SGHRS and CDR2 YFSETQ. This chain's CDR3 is CASRRDPAYEQYF. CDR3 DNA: TGCGCCAGCAGAAGGGACCCTGCCTACGAGCAGTACTTC.

This CDR3 reads CASSMAAGGLYEQYF. As DNA, the CDR3 is TGTGCCAGTAGTATGGCAGCGGGGGGGCTCTACGAGCAGTACTTC. V usage is TRBV19 and J usage is TRBJ2-7; 10 nucleotides line up with TRBD2. Germline lookup yields CDR1 LNHDA and CDR2 SQIVND (reference sequence). The CDR3 totals 15 residues. Germline trimming cut 3 bases from V and 3 bases from J; bases unmatched to any gene: 5.

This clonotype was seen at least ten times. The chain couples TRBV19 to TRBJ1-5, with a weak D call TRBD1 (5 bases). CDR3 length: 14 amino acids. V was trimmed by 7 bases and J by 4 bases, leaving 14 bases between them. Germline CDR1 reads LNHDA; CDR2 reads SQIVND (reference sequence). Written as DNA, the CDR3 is TGTGCCAGTAAGGGGATAACGGGTAATCAGCCCCAGCATTTT. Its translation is CASKGITGNQPQHF.

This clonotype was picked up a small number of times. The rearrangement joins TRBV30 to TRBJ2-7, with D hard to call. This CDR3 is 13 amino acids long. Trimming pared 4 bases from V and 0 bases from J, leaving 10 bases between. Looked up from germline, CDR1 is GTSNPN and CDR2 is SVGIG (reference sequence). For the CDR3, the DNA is TGTGCCTGGAACGGTCCCCACTCCTACGAGCAGTACTTC. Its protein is CAWNGPHSYEQYF.

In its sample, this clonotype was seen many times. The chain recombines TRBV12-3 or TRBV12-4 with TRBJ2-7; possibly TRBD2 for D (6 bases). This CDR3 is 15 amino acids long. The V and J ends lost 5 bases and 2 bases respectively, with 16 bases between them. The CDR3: CASSPQGGAPYEQYF. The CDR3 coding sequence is TGTGCCAGCAGTCCCCAGGGCGGGGCACCCTACGAGCAGTACTTC.

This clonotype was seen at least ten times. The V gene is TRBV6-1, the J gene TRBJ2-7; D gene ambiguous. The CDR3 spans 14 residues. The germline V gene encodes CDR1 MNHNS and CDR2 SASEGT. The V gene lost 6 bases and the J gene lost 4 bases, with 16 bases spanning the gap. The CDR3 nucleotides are TGTGCCAGCAGCACGGGTCCCGTGGGTTACGAGCAGTACTTC. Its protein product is CASSTGPVGYEQYF.

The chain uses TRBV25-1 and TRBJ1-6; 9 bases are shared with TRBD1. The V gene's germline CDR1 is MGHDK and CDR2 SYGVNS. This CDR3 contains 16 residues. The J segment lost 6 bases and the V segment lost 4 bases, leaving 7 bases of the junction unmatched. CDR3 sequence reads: CASSGPGQGANSPLHF. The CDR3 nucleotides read TGTGCCAGCAGTGGACCGGGACAGGGAGCTAATTCACCCCTCCACTTT.

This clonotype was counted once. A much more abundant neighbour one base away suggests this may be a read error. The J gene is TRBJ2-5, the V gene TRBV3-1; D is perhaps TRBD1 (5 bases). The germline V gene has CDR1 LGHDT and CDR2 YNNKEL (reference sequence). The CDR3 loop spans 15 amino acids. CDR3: CASTTFQGVQDTQYF. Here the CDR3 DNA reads TGTGCCAGCACCACCTTTCAAGGGGTCCAAGACACCCAGTACTTC.

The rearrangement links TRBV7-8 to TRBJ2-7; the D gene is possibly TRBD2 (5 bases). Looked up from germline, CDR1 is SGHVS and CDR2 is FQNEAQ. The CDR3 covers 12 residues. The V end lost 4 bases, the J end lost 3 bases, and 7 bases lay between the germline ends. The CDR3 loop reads CASSSRDYEQYF. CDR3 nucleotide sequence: TGTGCCAGCAGCTCGAGGGACTACGAGCAGTACTTC.

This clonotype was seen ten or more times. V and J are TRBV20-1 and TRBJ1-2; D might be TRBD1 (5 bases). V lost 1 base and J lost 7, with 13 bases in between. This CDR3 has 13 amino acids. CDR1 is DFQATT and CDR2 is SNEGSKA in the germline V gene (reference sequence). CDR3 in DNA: TGCAGTGCTAGAGTGGACCGAGGGGTTGGCTACACCTTC. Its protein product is CSARVDRGVGYTF.

The CDR3 loop is CASSLRDRGLEQYF. DNA of the CDR3: TGTGCCAGCAGCCTCCGGGACAGGGGGCTCGAGCAGTACTTC. The chain combines TRBV7-8 with TRBJ2-7, with TRBD1 matching 12 bases. The CDR3 has 14 residues. The junction had 5 bases not matched to a gene; V was cut back by 5 bases and J by 6 bases. Germline V lookup: CDR1 SGHVS, CDR2 FQNEAQ.

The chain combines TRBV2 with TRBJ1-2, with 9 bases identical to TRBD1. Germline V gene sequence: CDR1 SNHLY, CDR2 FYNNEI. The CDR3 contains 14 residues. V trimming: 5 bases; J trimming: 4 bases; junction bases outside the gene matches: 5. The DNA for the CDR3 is TGTGCCAGCAGTCGGGACAGGGCTACCTATGGCTACACCTTC. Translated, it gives CASSRDRATYGYTF.

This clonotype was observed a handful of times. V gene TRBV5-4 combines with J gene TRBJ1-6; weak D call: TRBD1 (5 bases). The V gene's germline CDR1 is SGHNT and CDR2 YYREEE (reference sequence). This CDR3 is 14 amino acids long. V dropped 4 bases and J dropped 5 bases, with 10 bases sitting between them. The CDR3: CASSKQADNSPLHF. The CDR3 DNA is TGTGCCAGCAGCAAACAGGCTGATAATTCACCCCTCCACTTT.

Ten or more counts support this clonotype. The CDR3 sequence: CASSHPRTSGTEAFF. The DNA for the CDR3 is TGTGCCAGCAGCCATCCTCGGACATCCGGGACTGAAGCTTTCTTT. The genes are TRBV4-2 and TRBJ1-1, with a tentative D call TRBD1 (5 bases). V was trimmed by 3 bases and J by 5 bases, leaving 16 bases between them. Germline CDR1 LGHNA, CDR2 YNFKEQ. The CDR3 runs to 15 residues.